The clone carrying this T cell receptor beta chain is medium-sized within its sample. Its target is not known. This sample is part of a study of T cells in localized non-small cell lung cancer. Study observations and caveats: The greatest T cell clonality was found in uninvolved adjacent lung (higher than in tumor). A median about 54 of the top 100 tumor clones appeared in adjacent lung. Because sequencing included only one region (of the tumor), heterogeneity remains possible. Longer survival (overall) was linked to higher T cell density in blood.

The CDR3 loop spans 15 amino acids. Trimming took off 2 bases at V and 8 bases at J, with 18 bases between the two ends. The germline CDR1 and CDR2 sequences are MNHGY and SAAAGT. Clones were sequenced by immunoSEQ multiplex PCR, and TCRdb holds only the in-frame ones, with some missing. This repertoire shows about 2,500 clones, about a third found once; its top ten account for 3.5% to 4.5%. The sequences come from lymph node tissue, collected before any cancer treatment. The TCR sequence derives from a male donor older than 55 with stage II squamous cell lung carcinoma. This chain links TRBV6-8 with TRBJ1-1; the D gene is possibly TRBD1 (6 bases). The CDR3 nucleotides read TGTGCCAGCAGTTACGGATGGACCGCCGGGGGCGAAGCTTTCTTT. It is translated as CASSYGWTAGGEAFF.